The rows below give T cell receptor delta chains drawn from one sample of a study of delta chains in infants with herpesvirus infections. TCRdb repeated clone calling on the RT-PCR reads with CATT. The table has just over 850 delta-chain clones, under 45% seen once; the top ten hold under 9.5%. Sequences were derived from peripheral blood, sampled at time point 2 of longitudinal follow-up. All receptors come from a human donor who was a Ugandan infant, either HIV-exposed or HIV-unexposed (not recorded which). Both conserved end residues are part of each CDR3. D genes are given only for firm matches. For some rows the clone size is stated as once, few or many, or as a class when expanded; others skip it.

>TRDV1|-|-|TRDJ2
TGTGCTCTTGGGGACCTTCCTAATCTGTGGGGATACTTCGGGTGGGCTTTGACAGCACAACTCTTCTTT
CALGDLPNLWGYFGWALTAQLFF
>TRDV1|TRDD3|few|TRDJ1
TGTGCTCTTGGGGAACGCCTGGCTTCATCACTGGGGGATACAAGAGGGGTTACCGATAAACTCATCTTT
CALGERLASSLGDTRGVTDKLIF
>TRDV1|TRDD3|large|TRDJ1
TGTGCTCTTCGGGCCTACCCGTACTGGGGTTCGTACACCGATAAACTCATCTTT
CALRAYPYWGSYTDKLIF
>TRDV2|TRDD3|-|TRDJ3
TGTGCCTGTGACACCTGGGGGATAAAAAGCTCCTGGGACACCCGACAGATGTTTTTC
CACDTWGIKSSWDTRQMFF
>TRDV3|TRDD3|few|TRDJ1
TGTGCCTTAATCGGCTTCAGGGACTGGGGGGTCACCGATAAACTCATCTTT
CALIGFRDWGVTDKLIF
>TRDV1|-|-|TRDJ1
TGTGCTCTTGGGGAAAAGAGGTCCTCTACCGATAAACTCATCTTT
CALGEKRSSTDKLIF
>TRDV1|-|-|TRDJ1
TGTGCTCTTGGGGATGCGCCTTCCTCGGTGGGGGTCACCGATAAACTCATCTTT
CALGDAPSSVGVTDKLIF
>TRDV1|TRDD3|-|TRDJ1
TGTGCTCTTGGGGAACTGCGAACCTCGCTGCTGGGGGTATCGTACACCGATAAACTCATCTTT
CALGELRTSLLGVSYTDKLIF
>TRDV3|-|large|TRDJ1
-
CACYPCGQHLTTSLITGGYTDKLIF
>TRDV1|-|large|TRDJ2
TGTGCTCTTGGGGACCCCGACCCTTTGACAGCACAACTCTTCTTT
CALGDPDPLTAQLFF
>TRDV1|-|-|TRDJ1
TGTGCTCTTGGGGCCGCCAGGAGGTCCGGGGGACAGTCGTACACCGATAAACTCATCTTT
CALGAARRSGGQSYTDKLIF
>TRDV2|TRDD3|-|TRDJ3
TGTGCCTGTGACACTCTGGGGGATACGTCCTGGGACACCCGACAGATGTTTTTC
CACDTLGDTSWDTRQMFF
>TRDV2|-|large|TRDJ1
TGTGCCTGTGACACCGGGGACAACACCGATAAACTCATCTTT
CACDTGDNTDKLIF
>TRDV1|-|few|TRDJ1
TGTGCTCTTGGGTCCCTGAATTCCCACACCGATAAACTCATCTTT
CALGSLNSHTDKLIF
>TRDV1|-|few|TRDJ1
TGTGCTCTTGGGGAACTAGGCAGGATTATCCTCACACGGGTATTCCCACGTCACGCCGATAAACTCATCTTT
CALGELGRIILTRVFPRHADKLIF
>TRDV2|-|-|TRDJ1
TGTGCCTGTGACACAGGGGGACCCCCATACCCCGATAAACTCATCTTT
CACDTGGPPYPDKLIF
>TRDV2|TRDD3|few|TRDJ1
TGTGCCTGTGACACCGTCTCGCTACGTACTGGGGGAAAAGAGTACACCGATAAACTCATCTTT
CACDTVSLRTGGKEYTDKLIF
>TRDV2|-|-|TRDJ1
TGTGCCTGTGACACCGATAAACTCATCTTT
CACDTDKLIF
>TRDV1|TRDD3|few|TRDJ1
TGTGCTCTTGGGGAACTCGCTCCCTACGCTTTAACACCATACTGGGGGATTTACACCGATAAACTCATCTTT
CALGELAPYALTPYWGIYTDKLIF
>TRDV1|TRDD3|-|TRDJ1
TGTGCTCTTGGGGAACTTCCCCCTACTGGGGGATATCGTACGGGTAAACTCATCTTT
CALGELPPTGGYRTGKLIF
>TRDV2|TRDD3|-|TRDJ2
TGTGCCTGTGACACCGTTGGGGGATTGACAGCACAACTCTTCTTT
CACDTVGGLTAQLFF
>TRDV1|TRDD3|few|TRDJ1
TGTGCTCTTGGGGAAAGGGCAACTACTTCCATGAGGTGGGGGATACGGGGCGATAAACTCATCTTT
CALGERATTSMRWGIRGDKLIF
>TRDV1|-|-|TRDJ1
TGTGCTCTTGGGACCCTGGGAACGACCGATAAACTCATCTTT
CALGTLGTTDKLIF
>TRAV38-2/DV8|-|few|TRDJ1
TGTGCTTATAGGAGGGGTCCTATTTCAAGGAGTGGGGATCCCCCGTACACCGATAAACTCATCTTT
CAYRRGPISRSGDPPYTDKLIF
>TRDV1|TRDD3|-|TRDJ1
TGTGCTCTTCTCCTCCCCTTGTGGAGGGGGATGGTGTACACCGATAAACTCATCTTT
CALLLPLWRGMVYTDKLIF
>TRDV2|-|-|TRDJ3
TGTGCCTGTGACTGGGGATTCCTACCTAGCTCCTGGGACACCCGACAGATGTTTTTC
CACDWGFLPSSWDTRQMFF
>TRDV2|TRDD3|few|TRDJ3
TGTGCCTGTGACACCGGCTGGGGGAGCTCCTGGGACACCCGACAGATGTTTTTC
CACDTGWGSSWDTRQMFF
>TRDV1|TRDD3|-|TRDJ1
TGTGCTCTTGGGGAACTAGATACCCTCGGGAGGGGGGATACGCCCCTTCCTTCGGTCGATAAACTCATCTTT
CALGELDTLGRGDTPLPSVDKLIF
>TRDV1|-|large|TRDJ1
TGTGCTCTTGGGGAGCCCTTTCCTACGGTACTGGGGGCCACCCCGTACACCGATAAACTCATCTTT
CALGEPFPTVLGATPYTDKLIF
>TRDV2|-|few|TRDJ4
TGTGCCTGTGACACCGCCCTTCCGATGGGGGCCGCCAGACCACTGATCTTT
CACDTALPMGAARPLIF
>TRDV1|TRDD3|hyperexpanded|TRDJ2
TGTGCTCTTGGGGAACTACCTCCCTACTGGGGGATCGTAGGGCCAGCACAACTCTTCTTT
CALGELPPYWGIVGPAQLFF
>TRDV3|TRDD3|once|TRDJ1
TGTGCCTTTAGCTTTTGTAACCTGGGGGATACAGATAAACTCATCTTT
CAFSFCNLGDTDKLIF
>TRDV2|TRDD3|few|TRDJ3
TGTGCCTGTGACACCGTACTGGGGGATACGCATAGCTCCTGGGACACCCGACAGATGTTTTTC
CACDTVLGDTHSSWDTRQMFF
>TRDV1|TRDD3|-|TRDJ1
TGTGCTCTTGGGGAACTGCCCTACCGATTATACTGGGGGATCCCCGATAAACTCATCTTT
CALGELPYRLYWGIPDKLIF
>TRDV1|TRDD2|-|TRDJ1
TGTGCTCTTGGGGAATCCCTTCCTACTAGGGGGGGGGTAGACACGACCGATAAACTCATCTTT
CALGESLPTRGGVDTTDKLIF
>TRDV2|TRDD3|-|TRDJ3
TGTGCCTGTGAAAAACTGGGGGATAGCTCCTGGGACACCCGACAGATGTTTTTC
CACEKLGDSSWDTRQMFF
>TRDV3|TRDD3|-|TRDJ1
TGTGCCTTTCCCGGTCTGGGGGATACACAACTCATCTTT
CAFPGLGDTQLIF
>TRDV2|TRDD3|large|TRDJ3
TGTGCCTGTGACACCGTGGGGGATACGACCTGGGACACCCGACAGATGTTTTTC
CACDTVGDTTWDTRQMFF